This TCR beta chain was retrieved from a study of blood T cells in healthy people across ages. Whole-study results and caveats: What prevented conclusive comparison of naive and antigen-experienced cells was that PBMCs were unsorted.

This clonotype was counted a few times. The antigen remains undetermined. The authors ran a second PCR of roughly 6 to 11 cycles using a sample-barcoded 5' primer and a J-beta primer mix. TCRdb reanalysed the 5' RACE reads using MiXCR and keeps one entry per CDR3 protein. The sample lists approximately 800,000 distinct CDR3 sequences; 20% to 25% were seen once. The data also belong to a second study, concerning T cells of mothers and their children. That paper notes: The search for persistent microchimeric T cell clones detected none.

Sample: blood. The clonotype comes from a boy aged 5-17 years in good health.

The CDR3 nucleotides are TGTGCCAGCAGCTCTAGCGGTTACTCCTACAATGAGCAGTTCTTC. It codes for CASSSSGYSYNEQFF. The chain recombines TRBV28 with TRBJ2-1, with 7 bases aligning to TRBD2. Per germline, CDR1 MDHEN and CDR2 SYDVKM. Trimming cost V 6 bases and J 0 bases; bases outside gene matches: 5. This CDR3 is built from 15 residues.